The 7 T cell receptor beta chains in this list originate from one sample, sequenced in a study of T-cell memory formation after mild COVID-19. TCRdb reprocessed the 5' RACE reads with MiXCR, giving one entry per CDR3 protein. The sample lists some 150,000 distinct CDR3 sequences; 6% were seen once. Sequenced: PBMCs or a T cell subset sorted from them (not recorded which). The receptors were gathered from an adult woman who had mild COVID-19 (a few samples of this study predate the infection). Cell type and time point are not known.

The V call is TRBV2, the J call TRBJ2-7, with 7 bases matching TRBD1. The CDR3 runs 13 residues. J lost 2 bases, V lost 6 bases, and 4 bases had no gene match. Germline CDR1 is SNHLY and CDR2 is FYNNEI. The CDR3 DNA reads TGTGCCAGCAGACAGGGACAGCCCTACGAGCAGTACTTC. Residues: CASRQGQPYEQYF.

This clonotype was counted ten times or more. This chain joins TRBV9 and TRBJ2-1; TRBD2 matches at 8 bases. In germline, CDR1 is SGDLS, CDR2 YYNGEE. There are 12 residues in the CDR3. Losses at the gene ends were 4 bases for V and 13 bases for J; bases not matched to a gene: 7. The CDR3 is CASSSHRGGQFF. CDR3 DNA: TGTGCCAGCAGCTCACACCGGGGGGGTCAGTTCTTC. Using reference TRBV9 and TRBJ2-1 for the parts outside the CDR3, the full variable domain is DSGVTQTPKHLITATGQRVTLRCSPRSGDLSVYWYQQSLDQGLQFLIQYYNGEERAKGNILERFSAQQFPDLHSELNLSSLELGDSALYFCASSSHRGGQFFGPGTRLTVL.

This clonotype came up many times. The chain couples TRBV4-1 to TRBJ2-2; D is uncertain. The germline V gene has CDR1 MGHRA and CDR2 YSYEKL. V lost 1 base and J lost 1, with 13 bases in between. The CDR3 contains 17 residues. The CDR3 region is CASSQVDMGLNTGELFF. The CDR3 nucleotides are TGCGCCAGCAGCCAAGTCGATATGGGGTTGAACACCGGGGAGCTGTTTTTT.

This clonotype was counted at least ten times. This chain uses TRBV4-1 with TRBJ1-4; 8 bases agree with TRBD1. After removal of 1 base from V and 6 bases from J, the junction contained 4 bases not matched to a gene. CDR1 MGHRA and CDR2 YSYEKL come from the germline V gene. The CDR3 length is 15 residues. CDR3 nucleotides: TGCGCCAGCAGCCAAGCCGGACAGGGAGATGAAAAACTGTTTTTT. Protein sequence: CASSQAGQGDEKLFF.

This clonotype was found many times. This chain joins TRBV6-2 or TRBV6-3 and TRBJ2-7; 8 bases align to TRBD1. J was trimmed by 3 bases and V by 4 bases; bases with no gene match: 2. The CDR3 is made up of 13 amino acids. Germline CDR1 is MNHEY and CDR2 is SVGEGT. The CDR3 bases are TGTGCCAGCAGTTTCGACAGGGGCTACGAGCAGTACTTC. It codes for CASSFDRGYEQYF.

This clonotype was counted at least ten times. The V and J genes are TRBV2 and TRBJ1-1, with TRBD1 as a possible D gene (6 bases). Germline V gene sequence: CDR1 SNHLY, CDR2 FYNNEI. The CDR3 spans 15 residues. Deletions cut 6 bases from V and 1 base from J, with 15 bases between. CDR3 protein: CASRDSTGGNTEAFF. CDR3 nucleotides: TGTGCCAGCAGGGACTCGACAGGAGGGAACACTGAAGCTTTCTTT.

This clonotype was seen ten or more times. The chain couples TRBV9 to TRBJ2-1, with 11 bases fitting TRBD2. The germline V gene has CDR1 SGDLS and CDR2 YYNGEE. The CDR3 sequence is 15 residues long. After removal of 0 bases from V and 9 bases from J, the junction contained 5 bases not matched to a gene. CDR3: CASSVVLSGGGEQFF. The CDR3 coding sequence is TGTGCCAGCAGCGTAGTCCTTAGCGGGGGGGGTGAGCAGTTCTTC.